One sample yielded the 16 T cell receptor beta chains listed below, sequenced in a study of technical replicates of blood from a handful of donors. The table came from immunoSEQ multiplex PCR; TCRdb's copy has only in-frame clones and leaves some out. The profile shows roughly 80,000 clones, roughly 90% of them singletons. Material: T cells isolated from PBMCs. All receptors come from a human donor in good health.

This chain links TRBV7-9 with TRBJ2-1; 9 nucleotides line up with TRBD2. The V segment lost 3 bases and the J segment 1 base; nucleotides outside the gene matches: 1. CDR1 and CDR2 (germline): SEHNR, FQNEAQ (reference sequence). This CDR3 has 15 amino acids. Here the CDR3 DNA reads TGTGCCAGCAGCTTTAGCGGGAGTTCCTACAATGAGCAGTTCTTC. Protein: CASSFSGSSYNEQFF.

This chain connects TRBV7-6 to TRBJ2-7, with 10 positions matching TRBD2. Germline V gene lookup returns CDR1 SGHVS and CDR2 FNYEAQ. Trimming at V came to 3 bases and at J to 5 bases, leaving 10 bases not matched to a gene. The CDR3 extends over 16 amino acids. The CDR3 loop is CASSFGRAGGLDEQYF. In nucleotides, the CDR3 is TGTGCCAGCAGCTTTGGCCGAGCGGGAGGGCTAGACGAGCAGTACTTC.

This clone is termed medium-sized (0.01 to 0.1%). V gene TRBV9 combines with J gene TRBJ2-7, with 9 bases identical to TRBD2. Germline assignment: CDR1 SGDLS and CDR2 YYNGEE. Trimming cost V 4 bases and J 6 bases; bases outside gene matches: 17. This CDR3 comprises 17 residues. The CDR3 region is CASSPLSTGTSTFEQYF. CDR3 nucleotides: TGTGCCAGCAGCCCACTCAGCACCGGGACTAGCACCTTCGAGCAGTACTTC.

The rearrangement links TRBV19 to TRBJ2-7; 8 bases agree with TRBD2. The CDR3 is 15 amino acids. The germline V gene has CDR1 LNHDA and CDR2 SQIVND (reference sequence). V gave up 6 bases and J gave up 2 bases; unmatched junction bases: 9. CDR3: CASRGGQAGAYEQYF. In nucleotides, the CDR3 is TGTGCCAGTAGGGGGGGCCAAGCGGGGGCCTACGAGCAGTACTTC.

This chain uses TRBV18 with TRBJ2-1; 9 nucleotides agree with TRBD1. The CDR3 consists of 15 residues. Losses at the gene ends were 6 bases for V and 4 bases for J; bases not matched to a gene: 7. The V gene's germline CDR1 is KGHSH and CDR2 LQKENI. The CDR3 spells CASSHRDRAYNEQFF. CDR3 nucleotides: TGTGCCAGCTCGCACCGGGACAGGGCTTACAATGAGCAGTTCTTC.

The chain is built from TRBV7-2 and TRBJ2-1; the D is unclear. CDR3 length: 14 residues. Germline V gene lookup returns CDR1 SGHTA and CDR2 FQGNSA. V shed 0 bases and J shed 6 bases, with 9 bases lying between them. The CDR3 is CASSLASYSNEQFF. CDR3 DNA sequence: TGTGCCAGCAGCTTAGCGAGCTACAGCAATGAGCAGTTCTTC. The whole variable domain, filled in from reference TRBV7-2 and TRBJ2-1, reads GAGVSQSPSNKVTEKGKDVELRCDPISGHTALYWYRQSLGQGLEFLIYFQGNSAPDKSGLPSDRFSAERTGGSVSTLTIQRTQQEDSAVYLCASSLASYSNEQFFGPGTRLTVL.

In this sample, this clone turned up once. This chain uses TRBV18 with TRBJ1-1, with 8 bases identical to TRBD1. CDR3 length equals 13 residues. Trimming cost V 3 bases and J 6 bases; bases outside gene matches: 3. Germline V gene sequence: CDR1 KGHSH, CDR2 LQKENI. The CDR3 DNA sequence: TGTGCCAGCTCACCCGGACAGGGATCTGAAGCTTTCTTT. Protein sequence: CASSPGQGSEAFF.

The V and J genes are TRBV7-9 and TRBJ1-2; D gene uncertain. Germline values: CDR1 SEHNR, CDR2 FQNEAQ (reference sequence). V lost 5 bases to trimming and J lost 4 bases, with 14 bases between them. This CDR3 has 14 residues. The CDR3 sequence is CASSPAPVSYGYTF. CDR3 nucleotide sequence: TGTGCCAGCAGCCCCGCCCCGGTGTCCTATGGCTACACCTTC.

The chain couples TRBV7-9 to TRBJ2-7; 7 nucleotides agree with TRBD1. There are 17 residues in the CDR3. Losses at the gene ends were 0 bases for V and 3 bases for J; bases not matched to a gene: 11. CDR1 and CDR2 from the germline V gene are SEHNR and FQNEAQ (reference sequence). The CDR3 is CASSLAVDRAFNYEQYF. CDR3 DNA: TGTGCCAGCAGCTTAGCTGTCGACAGGGCGTTTAACTACGAGCAGTACTTC.

CDR3 sequence (DNA): TGCGCCAGCACCCTAGCGGGGGGCCTACCTAGCACAGATACGCAGTATTTT. It is translated as CASTLAGGLPSTDTQYF. The rearrangement uses TRBV4-1 and TRBJ2-3; TRBD2 aligns across 11 bases. J lost 0 bases, V lost 7 bases, and 9 bases had no gene match. Per the germline V gene, CDR1 is MGHRA and CDR2 is YSYEKL. This CDR3 is built from 17 residues.

The chain combines TRBV19 with TRBJ2-1; 9 bases are shared with TRBD2. This CDR3 has 16 residues. V trimming: 3 bases; J trimming: 0 bases; junction bases outside the gene matches: 3. The germline V gene has CDR1 LNHDA and CDR2 SQIVND (reference sequence). DNA for the CDR3: TGTGCCAGTAGTATCCCTAGCGGGACCTCCTACAATGAGCAGTTCTTC. The encoded protein is CASSIPSGTSYNEQFF. Drawing the rest from reference TRBV19 and TRBJ2-1, the complete variable domain is DGGITQSPKYLFRKEGQNVTLSCEQNLNHDAMYWYRQDPGQGLRLIYYSQIVNDFQKGDIAEGYSVSREKKESFPLTVTSAQKNPTAFYLCASSIPSGTSYNEQFFGPGTRLTVL.

The V and J genes are TRBV11-3 and TRBJ1-1; the match to TRBD1 covers 7 bases. The J segment lost 4 bases and the V segment lost 5 bases, leaving 13 bases of the junction unmatched. The CDR3 loop spans 16 amino acids. Per germline, CDR1 SGHNT and CDR2 YENEEA. The DNA of the CDR3 is TGTGCCAGCAGCCCAGGGGGATTAGGCCCTAGCACTGAAGCTTTCTTT. Encoded protein: CASSPGGLGPSTEAFF.

The chain joins TRBV18 to TRBJ1-1, with D unclear. V lost 3 bases and J 0 bases, leaving 5 bases between the germline ends. Looked up from germline, CDR1 is KGHSH and CDR2 is LQKENI. CDR3 length: 13 residues. This CDR3 reads CASSPNVNTEAFF. The CDR3 region has the DNA TGTGCCAGCTCACCCAATGTGAACACTGAAGCTTTCTTT.

V and J are TRBV6-1 and TRBJ1-1; 12 bases match TRBD1. Germline-derived CDR1 and CDR2 are MNHNS and SASEGT. V shed 10 bases, J shed 6 bases, and the junction held 6 bases outside the gene matches. This CDR3 has 13 residues. CDR3 bases: TGTGCCACATGGGACAGGGGGCATTCTGAAGCTTTCTTT. This encodes CATWDRGHSEAFF.

V usage is TRBV27 and J usage is TRBJ2-1, with TRBD2 matching 8 bases. Germline CDR1 reads MNHEY; CDR2 reads SMNVEV (reference sequence). J was trimmed by 9 bases and V by 6 bases; bases with no gene match: 10. This CDR3 region has 14 residues. CDR3 nucleotide sequence: TGTGCCAGCAGCCACCCCTTGGCGGGAGGTGAGCAGTTCTTC. It encodes CASSHPLAGGEQFF.

The chain joins TRBV29-1 to TRBJ2-1, with 8 bases aligning to TRBD1. The length of the CDR3 is 15 residues. The germline V gene has CDR1 SQVTM and CDR2 ANQGSEA. Germline trimming cut 4 bases from V and 1 base from J; bases unmatched to any gene: 6. The chain's CDR3 is CSVAYRGSSYNEQFF. The CDR3 nucleotides read TGCAGCGTTGCCTACAGGGGGAGTTCCTACAATGAGCAGTTCTTC.